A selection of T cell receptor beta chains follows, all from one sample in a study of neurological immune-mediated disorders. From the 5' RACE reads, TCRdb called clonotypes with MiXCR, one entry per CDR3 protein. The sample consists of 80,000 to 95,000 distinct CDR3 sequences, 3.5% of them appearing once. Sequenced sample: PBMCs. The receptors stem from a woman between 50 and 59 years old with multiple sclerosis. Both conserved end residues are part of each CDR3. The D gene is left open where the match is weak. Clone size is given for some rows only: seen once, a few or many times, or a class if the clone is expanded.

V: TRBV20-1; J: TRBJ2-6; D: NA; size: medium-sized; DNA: TGCAGTGCTTGGGCGTCCTCTGGGGCCAACGTCCTGACTTTC; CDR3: CSAWASSGANVLTF
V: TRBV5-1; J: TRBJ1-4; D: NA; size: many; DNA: TGCGCCAGCAGCTTGGCCTTGGGAGGCAATGAAAAACTGTTTTTT; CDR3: CASSLALGGNEKLFF
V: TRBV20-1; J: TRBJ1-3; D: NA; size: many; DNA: TGCAGTGCTACCGGGATCCACTCTGGAAACACCATATATTTT; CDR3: CSATGIHSGNTIYF
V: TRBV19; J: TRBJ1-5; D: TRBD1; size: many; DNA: TGTGCCAGTAGCCCTCCCCCCTACAGGGGCGGCAATCAGCCCCAGCATTTT; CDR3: CASSPPPYRGGNQPQHF
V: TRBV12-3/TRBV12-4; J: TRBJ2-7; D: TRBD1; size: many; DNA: TGTGCCAGCAGTTTAAGGGCAGGGGGTGGCTACGAGCAGTACTTC; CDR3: CASSLRAGGGYEQYF
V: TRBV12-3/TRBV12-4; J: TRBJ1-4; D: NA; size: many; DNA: TGTGCCAGCAGTTTCTCGTCTGGGGGTGAAAAACTGTTTTTT; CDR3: CASSFSSGGEKLFF
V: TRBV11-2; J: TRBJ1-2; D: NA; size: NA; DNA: TGTGCCAGCAGCTCTCGGACTGAATATGGCTACACCTTC; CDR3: CASSSRTEYGYTF
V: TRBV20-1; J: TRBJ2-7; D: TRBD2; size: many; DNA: TGCAGTGCTTGGACTAGCGGGGGGCCCTACGAGCAGTACTTC; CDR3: CSAWTSGGPYEQYF
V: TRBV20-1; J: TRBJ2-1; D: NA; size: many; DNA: TGCAGTGCTAGGTACCTCGCGGGCAGACGGCAGTTCTTC; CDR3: CSARYLAGRRQFF
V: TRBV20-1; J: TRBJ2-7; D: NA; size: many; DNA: TGCAGTGCTAGAGATAGGACTTCCTACGAGCAGTACTTC; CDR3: CSARDRTSYEQYF
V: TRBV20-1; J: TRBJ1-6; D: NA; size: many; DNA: TGCAGTGCTAGAGACATCCCAGGGAGCTCCTATAATTCACCCCTCCACTTT; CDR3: CSARDIPGSSYNSPLHF
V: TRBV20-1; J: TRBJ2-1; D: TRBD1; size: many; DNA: TGCAGTGCTAGTAGTCCGGGACAGAGCTCCTACAATGAGCAGTTCTTC; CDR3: CSASSPGQSSYNEQFF